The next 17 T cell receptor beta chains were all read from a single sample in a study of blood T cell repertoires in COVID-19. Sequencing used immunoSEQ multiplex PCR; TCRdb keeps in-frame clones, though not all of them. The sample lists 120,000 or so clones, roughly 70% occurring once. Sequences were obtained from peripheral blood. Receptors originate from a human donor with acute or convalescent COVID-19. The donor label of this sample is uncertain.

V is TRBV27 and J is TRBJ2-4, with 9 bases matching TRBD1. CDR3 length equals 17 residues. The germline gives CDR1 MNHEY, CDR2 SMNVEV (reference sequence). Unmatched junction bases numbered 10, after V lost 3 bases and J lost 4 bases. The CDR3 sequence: CASSLLARGTGKNIQYF. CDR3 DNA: TGTGCCAGCAGTTTGCTTGCGAGGGGGACAGGGAAAAACATTCAGTACTTC.

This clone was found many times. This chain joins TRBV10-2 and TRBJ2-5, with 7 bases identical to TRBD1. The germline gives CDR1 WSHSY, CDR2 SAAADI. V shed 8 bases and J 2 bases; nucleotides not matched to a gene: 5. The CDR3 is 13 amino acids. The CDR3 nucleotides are TGCGCCAGCTGCAGGGACAGACAAGAGACCCAGTACTTC. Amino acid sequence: CASCRDRQETQYF.

DNA for the CDR3: TGTGCCAGCAGTACGGGACAGGGGGGAGTCTATGGCTACACCTTC. This encodes CASSTGQGGVYGYTF. The chain has TRBV6-5 and TRBJ1-2, with 11 bases that match TRBD1. CDR1 is MNHEY and CDR2 is SVGAGI in the germline V gene. After removal of 5 bases from V and 4 bases from J, the junction contained 6 bases not matched to a gene. This CDR3 contains 15 residues.

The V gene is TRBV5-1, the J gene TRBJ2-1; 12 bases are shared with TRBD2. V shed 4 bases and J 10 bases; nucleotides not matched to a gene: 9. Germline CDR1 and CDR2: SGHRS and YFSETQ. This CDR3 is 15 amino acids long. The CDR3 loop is CASSHWPSGGEEQFF. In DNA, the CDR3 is TGCGCCAGCAGCCACTGGCCTAGCGGGGGGGAGGAGCAGTTCTTC.

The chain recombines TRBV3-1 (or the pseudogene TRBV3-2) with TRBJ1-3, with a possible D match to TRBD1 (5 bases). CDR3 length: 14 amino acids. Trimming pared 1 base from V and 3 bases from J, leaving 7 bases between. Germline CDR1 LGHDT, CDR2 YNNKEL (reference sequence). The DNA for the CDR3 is TGTGCCAGCAGCCAAGCCAGGGTTGGAAACACCATATATTTT. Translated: CASSQARVGNTIYF.

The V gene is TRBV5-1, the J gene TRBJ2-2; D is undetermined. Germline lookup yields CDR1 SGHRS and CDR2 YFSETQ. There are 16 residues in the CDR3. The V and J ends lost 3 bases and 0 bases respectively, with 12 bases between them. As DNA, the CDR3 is TGCGCCAGCAGCTCGATAACAGTCACGAACACCGGGGAGCTGTTTTTT. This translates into CASSSITVTNTGELFF.

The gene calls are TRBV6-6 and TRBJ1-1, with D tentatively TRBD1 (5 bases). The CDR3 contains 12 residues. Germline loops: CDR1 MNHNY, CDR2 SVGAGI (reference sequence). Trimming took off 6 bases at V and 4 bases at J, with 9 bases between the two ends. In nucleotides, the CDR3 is TGTGCCAGCAGAAGGGGTGGCACTGAAGCTTTCTTT. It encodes CASRRGGTEAFF.

CDR3 DNA sequence: TGTGCCAGCAGCCGCAGCACAGGGCCCCTCACTGAAGCTTTCTTT. It is translated as CASSRSTGPLTEAFF. The chain has TRBV14 and TRBJ1-1; TRBD1 might be the D (6 bases). The CDR3 is 15 residues long. Germline lookup yields CDR1 SGHDN and CDR2 FVKESK. Trimming pared 4 bases from V and 4 bases from J, leaving 16 bases between.

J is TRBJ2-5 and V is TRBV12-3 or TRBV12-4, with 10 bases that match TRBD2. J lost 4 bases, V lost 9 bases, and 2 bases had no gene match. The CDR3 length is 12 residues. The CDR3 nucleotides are TGTGCCAGTAAGCGGGGGGGAGAGACCCAGTACTTC. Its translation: CASKRGGETQYF.

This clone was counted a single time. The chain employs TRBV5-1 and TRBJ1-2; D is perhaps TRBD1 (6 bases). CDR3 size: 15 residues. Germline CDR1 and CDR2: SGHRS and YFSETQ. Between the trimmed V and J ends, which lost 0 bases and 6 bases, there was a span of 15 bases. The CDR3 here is CASSLAGQLLHGYTF. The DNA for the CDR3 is TGCGCCAGCAGCTTGGCGGGACAACTTTTGCATGGCTACACCTTC.

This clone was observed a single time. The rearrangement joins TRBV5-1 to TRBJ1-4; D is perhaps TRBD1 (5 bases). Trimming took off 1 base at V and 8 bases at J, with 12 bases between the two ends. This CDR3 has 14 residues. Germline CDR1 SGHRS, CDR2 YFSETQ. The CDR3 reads CASSLRGLGEKLFF. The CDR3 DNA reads TGCGCCAGCAGCTTGAGGGGCCTTGGAGAAAAACTGTTTTTT.

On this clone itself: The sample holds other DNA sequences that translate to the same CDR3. This CDR3 is CATSRETGVYEQYF. Here the CDR3 DNA reads TGTGCCACCAGCAGGGAGACAGGGGTCTACGAGCAGTACTTC. This chain connects TRBV15 to TRBJ2-7; 8 bases agree with TRBD1. CDR1 is LNHNV and CDR2 is YYDKDF in the germline V gene (reference sequence). After removal of 3 bases from V and 3 bases from J, the junction contained 4 bases not matched to a gene. The length of the CDR3 is 14 residues.

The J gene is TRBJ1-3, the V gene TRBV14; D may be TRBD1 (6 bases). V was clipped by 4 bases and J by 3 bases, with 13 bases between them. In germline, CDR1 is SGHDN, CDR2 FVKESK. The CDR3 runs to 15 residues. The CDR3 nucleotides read TGTGCCAGCAGCCTGAGGGGGGGAGGTGGAAACACCATATATTTT. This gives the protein CASSLRGGGGNTIYF.

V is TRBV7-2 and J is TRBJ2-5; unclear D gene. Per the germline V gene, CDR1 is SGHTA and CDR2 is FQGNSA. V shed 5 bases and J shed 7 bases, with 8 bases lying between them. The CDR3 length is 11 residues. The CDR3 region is CASSGSWTQYF. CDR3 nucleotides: TGTGCCAGCAGCGGCTCGTGGACCCAGTACTTC.

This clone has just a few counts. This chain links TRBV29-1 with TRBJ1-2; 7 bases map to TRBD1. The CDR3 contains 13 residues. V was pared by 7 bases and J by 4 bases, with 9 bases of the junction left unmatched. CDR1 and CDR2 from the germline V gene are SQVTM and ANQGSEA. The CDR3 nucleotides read TGCAGCGCTCCTGACAGGGCCTCCTATGGCTACACCTTC. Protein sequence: CSAPDRASYGYTF. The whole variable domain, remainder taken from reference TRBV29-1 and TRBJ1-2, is SAVISQKPSRDICQRGTSLTIQCQVDSQVTMMFWYRQQPGQSLTLIATANQGSEATYESGFVIDKFPISRPNLTFSTLTVSNMSPEDSSIYLCSAPDRASYGYTFGSGTRLTVV.

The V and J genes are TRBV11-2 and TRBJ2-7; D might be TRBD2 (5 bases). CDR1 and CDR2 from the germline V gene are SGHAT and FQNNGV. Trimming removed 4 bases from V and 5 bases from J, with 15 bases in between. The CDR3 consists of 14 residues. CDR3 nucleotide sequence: TGTGCCAGCAGCTCGGGGTCTCTGGTGGACGAGCAGTACTTC. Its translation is CASSSGSLVDEQYF. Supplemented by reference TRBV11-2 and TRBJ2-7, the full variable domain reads EAGVAQSPRYKIIEKRQSVAFWCNPISGHATLYWYQQILGQGPKLLIQFQNNGVVDDSQLPKDRFSAERLKGVDSTLKIQPAKLEDSAVYLCASSSGSLVDEQYFGPGTRLTVT.

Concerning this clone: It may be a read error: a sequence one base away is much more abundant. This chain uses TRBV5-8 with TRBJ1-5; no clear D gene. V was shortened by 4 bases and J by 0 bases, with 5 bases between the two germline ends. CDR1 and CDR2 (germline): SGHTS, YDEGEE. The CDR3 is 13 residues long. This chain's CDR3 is CASSRDSNQPQHF. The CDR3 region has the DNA TGTGCCAGCAGCCGGGATAGCAATCAGCCCCAGCATTTT.